What follows are 26 T cell receptor beta chains derived from one specimen sequenced in a study of T cells after yellow fever vaccination. Using its own MiXCR run on the 5' RACE reads, TCRdb lists one record per CDR3 protein. The sample holds some 340,000 distinct CDR3 sequences, about 10% seen once. The material was CD4+ T cells sorted from PBMCs, obtained 45 days after the yellow fever booster vaccination. The receptor source for this set is a man younger than 35 who received the YFV17D yellow fever vaccine.

The chain combines TRBV9 with TRBJ2-5; TRBD2 matches 10 bases. There are 15 residues in the CDR3. J gave up 5 bases and V 6 bases, and 10 bases lay outside the gene matches. Germline CDR1 reads SGDLS; CDR2 reads YYNGEE. This CDR3 is CASNRGLASSETQYF. CDR3 nucleotides: TGTGCCAGCAACAGGGGACTAGCGTCGTCGGAGACCCAGTACTTC.

V usage is TRBV2 and J usage is TRBJ2-5; no firm D call. V lost 8 bases and J lost 3, with 10 bases in between. Germline-derived CDR1 and CDR2 are SNHLY and FYNNEI. CDR3 length: 12 amino acids. The CDR3 loop reads CASEAGKETQYF. The CDR3, as DNA: TGTGCCAGCGAGGCTGGGAAAGAGACCCAGTACTTC.

This sequence joins TRBV5-5 and TRBJ2-7; TRBD2 is a possible D gene (5 bases). Germline V gene sequence: CDR1 SGHKS, CDR2 YYEKEE (reference sequence). The CDR3 is 14 amino acids. V lost 3 bases and J lost 6, with 16 bases in between. DNA for the CDR3: TGTGCCAGCAGCTCACCGGCCCCCAGCGGCGAGCAGTACGTC. Its translation is CASSSPAPSGEQYV.

This clonotype was counted many times. This chain connects TRBV10-2 to TRBJ1-2, with D unclear. The CDR3 has 12 residues. CDR1 WSHSY and CDR2 SAAADI come from the germline V gene. Trimming stripped 3 bases from V and 7 bases from J, with 9 bases between. CDR3 protein: CASSDRTAGYTF. DNA of the CDR3: TGCGCCAGCAGTGATAGGACGGCTGGCTACACCTTC.

This clonotype has only a few counts. The chain has TRBV7-2 and TRBJ2-1; 10 bases match TRBD2. Germline CDR1 and CDR2: SGHTA and FQGNSA. Trimming took 2 bases from V and 3 from J; bases not matched to a gene: 1. This CDR3 contains 15 residues. The CDR3 sequence: CASSLKRGGYNEQFF. In DNA form, the CDR3 reads TGTGCCAGCAGCTTAAAGCGGGGGGGCTACAATGAGCAGTTCTTC.

J is TRBJ2-5 and V is TRBV6-7, with 7 bases fitting TRBD1. TRBV6-7 has ORF status, its function being uncertain. The CDR3 totals 15 residues. With 4 bases clipped from V and 1 base from J, the junction kept 6 bases outside the gene matches. Here the CDR3 reads CASSFARDSQETQYF. CDR3 nucleotide sequence: TGTGCCAGCAGTTTCGCCCGGGACAGCCAAGAGACCCAGTACTTC.

At least ten counts were recorded for this clonotype. The CDR3 coding sequence is TGTGCCATCACCGACCGGGACGGCTACGAGCAGTACTTC. This codes for CAITDRDGYEQYF. V and J are TRBV10-3 and TRBJ2-7; D is possibly TRBD1 or TRBD2 (5 bases each). V lost 7 bases and J 3 bases, leaving 13 bases between the germline ends. Germline assignment: CDR1 ENHRY and CDR2 SYGVKD. The CDR3 contains 13 residues.

The V and J genes are TRBV11-2 and TRBJ2-2, with D possibly TRBD2 on 5 matching bases. The germline CDR1 and CDR2 sequences are SGHAT and FQNNGV. The V gene lost 2 bases and the J gene lost 7 bases, with 14 bases spanning the gap. This CDR3 region has 15 residues. The CDR3 nucleotides are TGTGCCAGCAGCTTAATTGCCTCTCGGGGCGGGGAGCTGTTTTTT. This encodes CASSLIASRGGELFF.

This clonotype was detected ten times or more. V usage is TRBV6-2 or TRBV6-3 and J usage is TRBJ2-3; a weak D match, TRBD2 (5 bases). The CDR3 length is 16 residues. Germline lookup yields CDR1 MNHEY and CDR2 SVGEGT. The V and J ends lost 8 bases and 1 base respectively, with 19 bases between them. The CDR3 nucleotides read TGTGCCAGCCGGAGGATACCAACCCGGGGCACAGATACGCAGTATTTT. Protein: CASRRIPTRGTDTQYF.

The sample holds many counts of this clonotype. The chain links TRBV11-2 to TRBJ2-7; the D gene could be TRBD1 or TRBD2 (5 bases each). CDR1 is SGHAT, CDR2 FQNNGV, per germline. With 5 bases removed from V and 6 bases from J, the gap between germline ends came to 17 bases. The CDR3 extends over 14 amino acids. The CDR3: CASSPPRERGEQYV. The CDR3 DNA sequence: TGTGCCAGCAGCCCCCCCAGGGAGCGTGGCGAGCAGTACGTC.

The chain has TRBV6-2 or TRBV6-3 and TRBJ2-5, with D possibly being TRBD1 (8 bases). The CDR3 loop spans 15 amino acids. The V gene's germline CDR1 is MNHEY and CDR2 SVGEGT. Trimming shortened V by 4 bases and J by 5 bases, and 17 bases separated the two germline ends. CDR3 region: CASSSDREGRETQYF. CDR3 in DNA: TGTGCCAGCAGTTCGGACAGGGAGGGTCGGGAGACCCAGTACTTC.

This clonotype was counted a few times. V and J are TRBV7-2 and TRBJ1-2, with D hard to call. CDR1 is SGHTA, CDR2 FQGNSA, per germline. This CDR3 region has 16 residues. V was clipped by 5 bases and J by 2 bases, with 18 bases between them. CDR3 DNA sequence: TGTGCCAGCAGCCCCCACGGGCGGAACCAGAACTATGGCTACACCTTC. It specifies CASSPHGRNQNYGYTF.

There are a few counts of this clonotype. This sequence joins TRBV3-1 and TRBJ2-6; no firm D call. The CDR3 length is 15 residues. Germline V gene data show CDR1 as LGHDT and CDR2 as YNNKEL (reference sequence). V was trimmed by 3 bases and J by 2 bases, leaving 8 bases between them. DNA for the CDR3: TGTGCCAGCAGCCACGGACGCCCTGGGGCCAACGTCCTGACTTTC. This encodes CASSHGRPGANVLTF.

The chain links TRBV20-1 to TRBJ1-2, with 9 bases fitting TRBD1. The CDR3 has 14 amino acids. The V gene end was trimmed by 5 bases and the J gene end by 6 bases; junction bases not matched to a gene: 10. The V gene's germline CDR1 is DFQATT and CDR2 SNEGSKA (reference sequence). CDR3 residues: CSAYRTGVMDGYTF. CDR3 sequence (DNA): TGCAGTGCTTATAGGACAGGGGTGATGGATGGCTACACCTTC.

V gene TRBV7-2 combines with J gene TRBJ1-2; 8 positions match TRBD1. CDR1 is SGHTA, CDR2 FQGNSA, per germline. Germline trimming cut 5 bases from V and 8 bases from J; bases unmatched to any gene: 16. The CDR3 length is 16 residues. The CDR3 coding sequence is TGTGCCAGCAGCCTTACCCTCGGCGGGACAGGAGGCGGCTACACCTTC. Its translation: CASSLTLGGTGGGYTF.

This clonotype has a handful of counts. The V call is TRBV6-5, the J call TRBJ1-1, with D unclear. The CDR3 consists of 16 residues. From germline, CDR1 is MNHEY and CDR2 SVGAGI. With 6 bases removed from V and 1 base from J, the gap between germline ends came to 18 bases. Here the CDR3 reads CASSLPPGSGNTEAFF. The CDR3 coding sequence is TGTGCCAGCAGCCTACCCCCGGGGTCCGGGAACACTGAAGCTTTCTTT.

This clonotype has just a few counts. The chain carries TRBV2 and TRBJ2-3; D remains unclear. Trimming took off 6 bases at V and 6 bases at J, with 7 bases between the two ends. Germline CDR1 reads SNHLY; CDR2 reads FYNNEI. This CDR3 has 11 amino acids. The CDR3, as DNA: TGTGCCAGCAGCTACGTGGATACGCAGTATTTT. It encodes CASSYVDTQYF.

This clonotype was detected ten times or more. This sequence joins TRBV20-1 and TRBJ2-1, with 14 bases lining up with TRBD2. Germline lookup yields CDR1 DFQATT and CDR2 SNEGSKA (reference sequence). V trimming: 3 bases; J trimming: 11 bases; junction bases outside the gene matches: 6. The CDR3 totals 14 residues. The CDR3 DNA follows: TGCAGTGCTAGCCCCGGGACTAGCGGGGGCAAGCAGTTCTTC. Amino acids: CSASPGTSGGKQFF.

This clonotype was detected only a few times. The V and J genes are TRBV5-4 and TRBJ2-3; weak D call: TRBD2 (5 bases). Germline V CDR1 and CDR2: SGHNT, YYREEE (reference sequence). The length of the CDR3 is 16 residues. Trimming shortened V by 4 bases and J by 2 bases, and 17 bases separated the two germline ends. Here the CDR3 DNA reads TGTGCCAGCAGCGAAAAGGGAGACGGGTACACAGATACGCAGTATTTT. Protein product: CASSEKGDGYTDTQYF.

The rearrangement joins TRBV7-2 to TRBJ2-3; TRBD1 aligns across 7 bases. Germline CDR1 is SGHTA and CDR2 is FQGNSA. The CDR3 runs 15 residues. V shed 3 bases, J shed 0 bases, and the junction held 3 bases outside the gene matches. CDR3 region: CASSFTGASTDTQYF. In nucleotides, the CDR3 is TGTGCCAGCAGCTTTACAGGGGCTAGCACAGATACGCAGTATTTT.

This chain connects TRBV7-8 to TRBJ2-1; D gene unclear. From germline, CDR1 is SGHVS and CDR2 FQNEAQ. Trimming took off 2 bases at V and 0 bases at J, with 11 bases between the two ends. The length of the CDR3 is 16 residues. CDR3 sequence (DNA): TGTGCCAGCAGCTTATCAAGGGTCAGCTCCTACAATGAGCAGTTCTTC. Encoded protein: CASSLSRVSSYNEQFF.

This clonotype showed up just a few times. The chain recombines TRBV7-9 with TRBJ1-5; no clear D gene. The CDR3 has 15 residues. The V end was cut by 5 bases, the J end by 1 base, with 12 bases between. Germline assignment: CDR1 SEHNR and CDR2 FQNEAQ (reference sequence). The CDR3 DNA sequence: TGTGCCAGCAGCCCCTCCGGGTTCAGCAATCAGCCCCAGCATTTT. It yields the protein CASSPSGFSNQPQHF.

This clonotype was picked up a small number of times. The V gene is TRBV19, the J gene TRBJ2-2, with D maybe TRBD2 (5 bases). The germline V gene has CDR1 LNHDA and CDR2 SQIVND (reference sequence). V was shortened by 7 bases and J by 1 base, with 13 bases between the two germline ends. The CDR3 spans 15 residues. The CDR3 spells CASNKRAGNTGELFF. The CDR3 bases are TGTGCCAGTAACAAAAGGGCGGGGAACACCGGGGAGCTGTTTTTT. Based on the CDR3 plus reference TRBV19 and TRBJ2-2, the full variable domain is DGGITQSPKYLFRKEGQNVTLSCEQNLNHDAMYWYRQDPGQGLRLIYYSQIVNDFQKGDIAEGYSVSREKKESFPLTVTSAQKNPTAFYLCASNKRAGNTGELFFGEGSRLTVL.

This clonotype was counted between two and nine times. The genes are TRBV18 and TRBJ1-2; the match to TRBD1 covers 8 bases. Germline V gene sequence: CDR1 KGHSH, CDR2 LQKENI. Trimming at V came to 5 bases and at J to 0 bases, leaving 14 bases not matched to a gene. The CDR3 has 18 residues. The CDR3 here is CASSSLQGGTLTNYGYTF. For the CDR3, the DNA is TGTGCCAGCTCATCACTACAGGGGGGGACGCTAACTAACTATGGCTACACCTTC.

This clonotype has just a few counts. The chain recombines TRBV4-3 with TRBJ1-1, with D unresolved. V lost 1 base and J lost 10, with 13 bases in between. The CDR3 has 13 amino acids. Germline values: CDR1 LGHNA, CDR2 YSLEER. CDR3 DNA sequence: TGCGCCAGCAGCCAAGGGTTGGCCCAGAGAGCTTTCTTT. It encodes CASSQGLAQRAFF.

The chain combines TRBV7-9 with TRBJ1-5, with D unresolved. Germline values: CDR1 SEHNR, CDR2 FQNEAQ (reference sequence). The CDR3 totals 13 residues. The V end was cut by 5 bases, the J end by 6 bases, with 11 bases between. CDR3 in amino acids: CASSPNDAQPQHF. As DNA, the CDR3 is TGTGCCAGCAGCCCTAATGATGCTCAGCCCCAGCATTTT.